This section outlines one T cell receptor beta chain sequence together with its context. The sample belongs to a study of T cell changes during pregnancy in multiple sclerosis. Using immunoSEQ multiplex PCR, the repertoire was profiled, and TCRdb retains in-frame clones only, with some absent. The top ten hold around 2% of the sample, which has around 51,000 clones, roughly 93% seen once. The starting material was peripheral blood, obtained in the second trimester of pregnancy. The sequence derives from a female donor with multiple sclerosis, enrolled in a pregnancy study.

The CDR3 DNA is TGCGCCAGCAGCCTTCAGGGGGAGACCCAGTACTTC. Its protein is CASSLQGETQYF. J is TRBJ2-5 and V is TRBV5-1; possible D gene TRBD1, 6 bases. This CDR3 contains 12 residues. V lost 4 bases to trimming and J lost 5 bases, with 9 bases between them. The germline V gene has CDR1 SGHRS and CDR2 YFSETQ.